These T cell receptor beta chains were read from a single sample in a study of blood T cell repertoires in COVID-19. The table came from immunoSEQ multiplex PCR; TCRdb's copy has only in-frame clones and leaves some out. There are 180,000 or so clones in the sample; around 80% occur only once, and roughly 2.8% lies in the top ten. Sample: peripheral blood. These receptors all come from a woman aged 80 or over with active or convalescent COVID-19. Each CDR3 is given with its conserved first and last residue. The order of the fields is D gene, CDR3 length, J gene, V gene, clone size, CDR3 DNA, CDR3 protein. D genes are given only for firm matches. The size field is filled for only some rows; it gives once, few, many or a size class.

>NA|14|TRBJ1-6|TRBV28|NA
TGTGCCAGCAGTTACAACAGGGCTCGGTCACCCCTCCACTTT
CASSYNRARSPLHF
>NA|14|TRBJ1-1|TRBV29-1|few
TGCAGCGCTGGGACATCCTCGGCTTTCACTGAAGCTTTCTTT
CSAGTSSAFTEAFF
>NA|16|TRBJ2-1|TRBV9|few
TGTGCCAGCAGCGTAACAGGGTCGAGGAAGTACAATGAGCAGTTCTTC
CASSVTGSRKYNEQFF
>TRBD1|15|TRBJ2-3|TRBV5-8|NA
TGTGCCAGCAGCTGGGACAGGGGGTATACAGATACGCAGTATTTT
CASSWDRGYTDTQYF
>NA|13|TRBJ2-3|TRBV6-5|NA
TGTGCCAGCAGCCTGACAGTTTCAGATACGCAGTATTTT
CASSLTVSDTQYF
>TRBD2|15|TRBJ2-7|TRBV4-1|NA
TGCGCCAGCAGCCCTGGACTAGCGGCCTCCTACGAGCAGTACTTC
CASSPGLAASYEQYF
>NA|13|TRBJ2-5|TRBV3-1/TRBV3-2|NA
TGTGCCAGCAGCCAAGGGACAGCGTCGACCCAGTACTTC
CASSQGTASTQYF
>NA|16|TRBJ1-5|TRBV5-5|NA
TGTGCCAGCAGCCCTGGGAGGCAGGTCTTCAATCAGCCCCAGCATTTT
CASSPGRQVFNQPQHF
>NA|15|TRBJ1-1|TRBV6-5|NA
TGTGCCAGCAGTTCCCAGGTCGCAGGGAACACTGAAGCTTTCTTT
CASSSQVAGNTEAFF
>TRBD2|21|TRBJ2-3|TRBV4-1|NA
TGCGCCAGCAGCCGGACGGGCCCTGGAGCGGGGGGGCCCCTTGGCACAGATACGCAGTATTTT
CASSRTGPGAGGPLGTDTQYF
>NA|14|TRBJ1-1|TRBV11-2|NA
TGTGCCAGCAGCTTAGGTCCTGTCCAGGGTAGGGCTTTCTTT
CASSLGPVQGRAFF
>NA|16|TRBJ1-1|TRBV19|NA
TGTGCCAGTAGTACTCTACCAGGGGCGGGAGATACTGAAGCTTTCTTT
CASSTLPGAGDTEAFF
>NA|14|TRBJ2-5|TRBV5-6|NA
TGTGCCAGCAGCTGGGGACTCCGACAAGAGACCCAGTACTTC
CASSWGLRQETQYF
>TRBD2|17|TRBJ2-7|TRBV5-8|NA
TGTGCCAGCAGCTTGGAGGCTGCCAGGCGATCGGGAGGCGAGCAGTACTTC
CASSLEAARRSGGEQYF
>NA|13|TRBJ2-7|TRBV12-3/TRBV12-4|NA
TGTGCCAGCAGTACAACAGGGGGGGGCTGGCAGTACTTC
CASSTTGGGWQYF
>NA|16|TRBJ2-5|TRBV9|few
TGTGCCAGCAGCGCTCCGTTTGGGCGGGGACAAGAGACCCAGTACTTC
CASSAPFGRGQETQYF
>TRBD1|14|TRBJ2-2|TRBV5-4|NA
TGTGCCAGCAGCTGGACAGGAGGAATCGGGGAGCTGTTTTTT
CASSWTGGIGELFF
>NA|15|TRBJ1-2|TRBV7-8|few
TGTGCCAGCAGCTTAGGCGACAGCTTAAACTATGGCTACACCTTC
CASSLGDSLNYGYTF
>TRBD1|15|TRBJ2-2|TRBV6-6|NA
TGTGCCAGCAGTCAGACCGGACAGGCGGCCGGGGAGCTGTTTTTT
CASSQTGQAAGELFF
>NA|13|TRBJ1-1|TRBV18|once
TGTGCCAGCTCAGATGACAGGTTCCATGAAGCTTTCTTT
CASSDDRFHEAFF
>NA|15|TRBJ1-2|TRBV5-1|NA
TGCGCCAGCAGCTTGGGGGCTGCCAGATCCTATGGCTACACCTTC
CASSLGAARSYGYTF
>NA|15|TRBJ1-6|TRBV15|few
TGTGCCACCAGCAGATCCTTATTTGAGAGTTCACCCCTCCACTTT
CATSRSLFESSPLHF
>TRBD1|17|TRBJ1-1|TRBV5-1|NA
TGCGCCAGCAGCAGGGACAGTCCGGCAAGGGTGAACACTGAAGCTTTCTTT
CASSRDSPARVNTEAFF
>NA|17|TRBJ1-2|TRBV28|NA
TGTGCCAGCATCAAAACCCCCTACTCGCAGGGTTTAGATGGCTACACCTTC
CASIKTPYSQGLDGYTF
>TRBD1|16|TRBJ1-1|TRBV9|NA
TGTGCCAGCAGCCCACCTCGGGACAGATTGAACACTGAAGCTTTCTTT
CASSPPRDRLNTEAFF
>NA|15|TRBJ2-3|TRBV7-9|NA
TGTGCCAGCAGCTTACGGGCAGGGTGGACAGATACGCAGTATTTT
CASSLRAGWTDTQYF
>TRBD2|14|TRBJ2-5|TRBV11-2|NA
TGTGCCAGCAGCTATAGCGGGGTACAAGAGACCCAGTACTTC
CASSYSGVQETQYF
>TRBD1|15|TRBJ1-1|TRBV7-6|NA
TGTGCCAGCAGCTTAGAGAGACAGGGGGGTTCAAAAGCTTTCTTT
CASSLERQGGSKAFF
>NA|13|TRBJ2-7|TRBV19|few
TGTGCCAGTAGGGTGGGAGGCACCTACGAGCAGTACTTC
CASRVGGTYEQYF
>NA|15|TRBJ2-7|TRBV15|NA
TGTGCCACCAGCAGAGATGCGCGGCAGGGGTACGAGCAGTACTTC
CATSRDARQGYEQYF
>NA|11|TRBJ2-1|TRBV29-1|NA
TGCAGTATGAGGGGGGGCCATGAGCAGTTCTTC
CSMRGGHEQFF
>NA|15|TRBJ1-1|TRBV2|few
TGTGCCAGCAATTCCCGAAGGGGGTCGGACACTGAAGCTTTCTTT
CASNSRRGSDTEAFF
>TRBD1|15|TRBJ1-2|TRBV27|NA
TGTGCCAGCGGGACACAGGGGGGCTACTTCTATGGCTACACCTTC
CASGTQGGYFYGYTF
>TRBD1|13|TRBJ1-2|TRBV12-3/TRBV12-4|NA
TGTGCCAGCAGATACGGACAGGGGTATGGCTACACCTTC
CASRYGQGYGYTF
>NA|14|TRBJ1-1|TRBV7-9|NA
TGTGCCAGCAGCTTAGTGGGGCAGACTCCTGAAGCTTTCTTT
CASSLVGQTPEAFF
>NA|13|TRBJ1-3|TRBV28|NA
TGTGCCAGCAGTTGGCCCTCTGGAAACACCATATATTTT
CASSWPSGNTIYF
>NA|17|TRBJ2-5|TRBV6-2/TRBV6-3|NA
TGTGCCAGCAGTTCAACCCCCCCTGGCAGGGGGAGGGAGACCCAGTACTTC
CASSSTPPGRGRETQYF
>TRBD1|17|TRBJ1-6|TRBV9|NA
TGTGCCAGCAGCGTAGGGGACAGGCCCGGGTCCAATTCACCCCTCCACTTT
CASSVGDRPGSNSPLHF
>TRBD1|13|TRBJ2-1|TRBV2|NA
TGTGCCGGGAGACAGGGCGGATACAATGAGCAGTTCTTC
CAGRQGGYNEQFF
>TRBD2|15|TRBJ2-3|TRBV9|NA
TGTGCCAGCAGCTCCACGGGGGGGGCCGCGGATACGCAGTATTTT
CASSSTGGAADTQYF
>TRBD1|14|TRBJ2-7|TRBV19|NA
TGTGCCAGTAGTATAAACAGGGGGGCGAACGAGCAGTACTTC
CASSINRGANEQYF
>TRBD1|14|TRBJ1-6|TRBV20-1|few
TGCAGTGCGAGTGCCGGGACAGATAATTCACCCCTCCACTTT
CSASAGTDNSPLHF
>TRBD2|16|TRBJ2-5|TRBV6-2/TRBV6-3|NA
TGTGCCAGCAGTTACTTTAGGACTAGCATCGGGGAGACCCAGTACTTC
CASSYFRTSIGETQYF
>NA|12|TRBJ2-5|TRBV27|NA
TGTGCCAGCAGCGGACCGGGGGTGGCCCAGTACTTC
CASSGPGVAQYF
>NA|15|TRBJ2-3|TRBV11-1|NA
TGTGCCAGCAGCTTAGGAGAGCGGACCCAGATAACGCAGTATTTT
CASSLGERTQITQYF
>TRBD2|16|TRBJ2-3|TRBV5-1|NA
TGCGCCAGCAGCTCAGGGACTAGCGGGGGGGCAGATACGCAGTATTTT
CASSSGTSGGADTQYF
>TRBD2|16|TRBJ2-5|TRBV7-8|NA
TGTGCCAGCAGCGGCAGGACTAGCGGGGGGCAAGAGACCCAGTACTTC
CASSGRTSGGQETQYF
>NA|16|TRBJ1-4|TRBV6-5|NA
TGTGCCAGCAGTTACTCGAGTGGAGCGGGAAATGAAAAACTGTTTTTT
CASSYSSGAGNEKLFF
>NA|14|TRBJ2-7|TRBV5-1|NA
TGCGCCAGCAGCATAGGGACAAGCACTTACGAGCAGTACTTC
CASSIGTSTYEQYF
>TRBD1|18|TRBJ2-7|TRBV5-1|once
TGCGCCAGCAGCTCGGACAGGGGCACACAAGCACCATCCTACGAGCAGTACTTC
CASSSDRGTQAPSYEQYF
>NA|16|TRBJ1-6|TRBV9|NA
TGTGCCAGCAGCCCGAACTCCCACAGGGAAAATTCACCCCTCCACTTT
CASSPNSHRENSPLHF
>TRBD1|13|TRBJ1-1|TRBV19|NA
TGTGCCAGTAGTATACTGGACAGGGGGTTCGTTTTCTTT
CASSILDRGFVFF
>NA|13|TRBJ1-5|TRBV7-2|NA
TGTGCCAGCAGCCTACGCGTCTATCAGCCCCAGCATTTT
CASSLRVYQPQHF
>NA|14|TRBJ1-1|TRBV6-2/TRBV6-3|NA
TGTGCCAGCAGTTCTCTAGGACAGTACACTGAAGCTTTCTTT
CASSSLGQYTEAFF
>NA|12|TRBJ1-2|TRBV7-9|medium-sized
TGTGCCAGCCAGACGGGAAACTATGGCTACACCTTC
CASQTGNYGYTF